This T cell receptor beta chain was retrieved from a study of early T cells in non-severe SARS-CoV-2 infection. The overall study: The study sequenced bulk RNA from unsorted whole blood, with chains unpaired. The study's findings and limits: Lookups in VDJdb leaned toward anti-spike CD8 responses and missed private and CD4 specificities.

By frequency in the sample, this clonotype is medium-sized. No antigen is known for it. V lost 5 bases, J lost 4 bases, and 12 bases lay in between. Germline CDR1 SGHVS, CDR2 FQNEAQ. This CDR3 has 14 amino acids. Molecules of cDNA were individually given unique molecular identifiers that were attached to them. Using its own MiXCR run on the 5' RACE reads, TCRdb lists one record per CDR3 protein. The table has tens of thousands of distinct CDR3 sequences, less than 30% seen once. This specimen was whole blood, taken at baseline. V is TRBV7-8 and J is TRBJ1-5; D is perhaps TRBD1 (5 bases). The TCR originated in an adult who was a healthcare worker with PCR-confirmed SARS-CoV-2 infection or an uninfected control (not recorded which). CDR3 sequence reads: CASSPRRGNQPQHF. CDR3 sequence (DNA): TGTGCCAGCAGCCCAAGGCGGGGGAATCAGCCCCAGCATTTT. The variable domain in full, with the rest retrieved from reference TRBV7-8 and TRBJ1-5, is GAGVSQSPRYKVAKRGQDVALRCDPISGHVSLFWYQQALGQGPEFLTYFQNEAQLDKSGLPSDRFFAERPEGSVSTLKIQRTQQEDSAVYLCASSPRRGNQPQHFGDGTRLSIL.